This TCR beta chain was sequenced during a study of blood T cell repertoires in COVID-19. At the level of the study: Both acute and convalescent COVID-19 samples were obtained from the United States, Italy and Spain.

This CDR3 is 15 amino acids long. Germline values: CDR1 SGHRS, CDR2 YFSETQ. V shed 3 bases, J shed 4 bases, and the junction held 9 bases outside the gene matches. Sequenced by immunoSEQ multiplex PCR; TCRdb stores in-frame clones only, minus some. Here the sample spans roughly 150,000 clones, roughly 91% being singletons. The sequence was collected from a man aged 45-65 years who had recovered from COVID-19. The sequencing input was peripheral blood. The chain carries TRBV5-1 and TRBJ2-7; 8 bases match TRBD1. CDR3 coding DNA: TGCGCCAGCAGCTCGCGACAGGGGACTTTATACGAGCAGTACTTC. Translated, it gives CASSSRQGTLYEQYF.